These 2 T cell receptor beta chains were all obtained from the same sample, sequenced in a study of T-cell memory formation after mild COVID-19. Via MiXCR, TCRdb re-called the 5' RACE reads, giving one row per CDR3 protein. The sample contains 140,000 or so distinct CDR3 sequences, around 15% of which appear only once. Sequencing used PBMCs or a T cell subset sorted from them (not recorded which). The receptor set was obtained from an adult woman who had mild COVID-19 (a few samples of this study predate the infection). Cell type and time point are not known.

This clonotype appeared once. This chain uses TRBV4-3 with TRBJ2-7, with a weak D call TRBD2 (5 bases). The CDR3 extends over 14 amino acids. The V end lost 4 bases, the J end lost 1 base, and 11 bases lay between the germline ends. Per the germline V gene, CDR1 is LGHNA and CDR2 is YSLEER. The CDR3: CASSLLEGSYEQYF. CDR3 in DNA: TGCGCCAGCAGCCTCCTCGAGGGATCCTACGAGCAGTACTTC.

This chain links TRBV7-9 with TRBJ1-1; D is unresolved. V dropped 5 bases and J dropped 6 bases, with 7 bases sitting between them. CDR1 is SEHNR, CDR2 FQNEAQ, per germline (reference sequence). The CDR3 has 11 amino acids. DNA of the CDR3: TGTGCCAGCAGCCCTCGGGCTGAAGCTTTCTTT. This sequence encodes CASSPRAEAFF.